Listed below are T cell receptor beta chains from one sample, sequenced in a study of technical replicates of blood from several donors. The protocol was immunoSEQ multiplex PCR, while the TCRdb copy is restricted to in-frame clones and leaves out a portion. The sample includes tens of thousands of clones, approximately 96% of them seen just once. The sample was T cells isolated from PBMCs. These receptors came from a human donor in good health. The CDR3 runs from the conserved cysteine through the conserved F or W. A D gene is named only where the DNA matches it firmly.

.	TRBV2	TRBJ2-4	CASSNSGLAKNIQYF
TRBD1	TRBV6-1	TRBJ2-1	CASIPGQAIYNEQFF
TRBD1	TRBV25-1	TRBJ1-3	CASSDDRAGNTIYF
TRBD1	TRBV19	TRBJ2-3	CASSLRQGATDTQYF
TRBD2	TRBV5-1	TRBJ2-5	CASSFSGTGETQYF
TRBD2	TRBV11-2	TRBJ2-3	CASSLVSRVASGVPAKDF
.	TRBV5-6	TRBJ2-3	CASSPWGVLSTDTQYF
.	TRBV2	TRBJ1-2	CASSEWGGPGGYTF
.	TRBV18	TRBJ2-2	CASSLAVSGELFF
.	TRBV7-2	TRBJ2-1	CATEEGVSNEQFF